Only one count was recorded for the clone carrying this T cell receptor (beta chain). This entry comes from a study of T cell repertoires in ileal Crohn's disease. About the study: Surgery for a complication: stricturing in roughly 60%, penetrating in 39%.

This table comes from immunoSEQ multiplex PCR, and its TCRdb copy is limited to in-frame clones, with some not included. The table has 5,000 or so clones, over 75% seen once. V gave up 6 bases and J gave up 2 bases, with 17 bases separating them. Germline loops: CDR1 MRHNA, CDR2 SNTAGT. This CDR3 is 16 amino acids long. Sequencing used ileal tissue. The clonotype comes from an adult with Crohn's disease. The rearrangement uses TRBV6-4 and TRBJ1-5, with D uncertain. The CDR3 DNA reads as TGTGCCAGCAGGACCCTTGTCCGTCGGGGCAATCAGCCCCAGCATTTT. Residues: CASRTLVRRGNQPQHF.